This T cell receptor (beta chain) derives from a study of shared clonotypes between healthy human individuals. Study in general: Three plates were used per donor for CD4 naive, three for CD4 memory, two for CD8 naive and one for CD8 memory.

Study-level findings and limits: Few donors restricted represented genetic and exposure-history diversity.

As regards this clone: The antigen is undetermined. The sample has other DNA sequences that encode this CDR3 too.

Assay: immunoSEQ multiplex PCR; the TCRdb copy retains only in-frame clones and omits some. Among some 2 million clones listed, approximately 94% were seen once. Naive CD8 isolation took CD45RO-negative cells positively selected for CCR7 and excluded terminally differentiated effector memory CD45RA+ cells. Germline CDR1 and CDR2: LNHDA and SQIVND (reference sequence). The CDR3 is 13 residues long. Trimming removed 1 base from V and 1 base from J, with 5 bases in between. This TCR came from a man younger than 35 in good health. The V and J genes are TRBV19 and TRBJ2-7; D perhaps matches TRBD2 (5 bases). Sequenced material: naive CD8+ T cells sorted from blood. CDR3 bases: TGTGCCAGTAGTATAGGACTATCCTACGAGCAGTACTTC. It codes for CASSIGLSYEQYF. Full variable domain (rest looked up from reference TRBV19 and TRBJ2-7): DGGITQSPKYLFRKEGQNVTLSCEQNLNHDAMYWYRQDPGQGLRLIYYSQIVNDFQKGDIAEGYSVSREKKESFPLTVTSAQKNPTAFYLCASSIGLSYEQYFGPGTRLTVT.